A single sample is the source of the 24 T cell receptor beta chains below, sequenced in a study of control samples from healthy donors and cancer patients. Here immunoSEQ multiplex PCR was the method, and the copy in TCRdb shows in-frame clones only, minus some. The repertoire holds 150,000 or so clones, roughly 94% seen once, with 13% to 15% in the top ten. Sequences were obtained from PBMCs. These receptors came from a man between 60 and 75 years old with colorectal cancer.

V is TRBV5-1 and J is TRBJ2-3, with D unclear. V dropped 4 bases and J dropped 4 bases, with 10 bases sitting between them. The germline gives CDR1 SGHRS, CDR2 YFSETQ. The CDR3 loop spans 13 amino acids. CDR3 bases: TGCGCCAGCAGCCGTATTCATTCAGATACGCAGTATTTT. This encodes CASSRIHSDTQYF.

The V call is TRBV19, the J call TRBJ1-2; 10 nucleotides line up with TRBD1. Germline values: CDR1 LNHDA, CDR2 SQIVND (reference sequence). The junction had 10 bases not matched to a gene; V was cut back by 4 bases and J by 8 bases. The CDR3 loop spans 15 amino acids. The CDR3 coding sequence is TGTGCCAGTAGTAGAAGGACAGGGGGATCAGGAGGCTACACCTTC. Its translation: CASSRRTGGSGGYTF.

The J gene is TRBJ2-5, the V gene TRBV4-1; possible D gene TRBD1, 5 bases. Germline CDR1 and CDR2: MGHRA and YSYEKL. V lost 1 base and J 3 bases, leaving 15 bases between the germline ends. The CDR3 spans 16 residues. The chain's CDR3 is CASSQALQDKKETQYF. DNA of the CDR3: TGCGCCAGCAGCCAAGCACTACAGGACAAAAAAGAGACCCAGTACTTC.

The V gene is TRBV19, the J gene TRBJ2-3; D is unresolved. The germline V gene has CDR1 LNHDA and CDR2 SQIVND (reference sequence). The CDR3 totals 14 residues. V was cut by 4 bases and J by 0 bases, with 8 bases left in between. The CDR3 protein is CASSKVPSTDTQYF. Here the CDR3 DNA reads TGTGCCAGTAGTAAGGTTCCTAGCACAGATACGCAGTATTTT.

The chain is built from TRBV11-2 and TRBJ1-2; no clear D. CDR3 length: 13 amino acids. Deletions cut 5 bases from V and 5 bases from J, with 12 bases between. In germline, CDR1 is SGHAT, CDR2 FQNNGV. CDR3 DNA: TGTGCCAGCAGCCCGAGTGGGAGATATGGCTACACCTTC. Translation: CASSPSGRYGYTF.

The chain has TRBV21-1 and TRBJ2-7; the table's D gene call, TRBD1, was not cross checked with the DNA. TRBV21-1 is a known pseudogene. The CDR3 contains 13 residues. The CDR3 nucleotides are TGTGCCAGCACCCACAGGAGAACCTACGAGCAGTACTTC. Amino acid sequence: CASTHRRTYEQYF.

The J gene is TRBJ1-5, the V gene TRBV7-2; possibly TRBD1 for D (6 bases). Germline V lookup: CDR1 SGHTA, CDR2 FQGNSA. CDR3 size: 14 residues. Trimming pared 6 bases from V and 8 bases from J, leaving 17 bases between. The CDR3 spells CASSSQGGREPQHF. As DNA, the CDR3 is TGTGCCAGCAGTTCACAGGGCGGAAGGGAGCCCCAGCATTTT.

The count of this clone is one. The gene calls are TRBV30 and TRBJ1-5, with D tentatively TRBD1 (6 bases). Germline CDR1 is GTSNPN and CDR2 is SVGIG (reference sequence). V lost 0 bases, J lost 6 bases, and 15 bases lay in between. The CDR3 consists of 15 residues. Written as DNA, the CDR3 is TGTGCCTGGAGTGTACCCGTGACAGGCGGTCAGCCCCAGCATTTT. Translation gives CAWSVPVTGGQPQHF.

This sequence joins TRBV3-1 (or the pseudogene TRBV3-2) and TRBJ2-3; D not resolved. The CDR3 sequence is 12 residues long. Germline V gene sequence: CDR1 LGHDT, CDR2 YNNKEL (reference sequence). The germline V and J ends were trimmed by 4 bases and 5 bases, with 7 bases remaining between them. The CDR3 coding sequence is TGTGCCAGCAGCCCGAACAGAGATACGCAGTATTTT. It yields the protein CASSPNRDTQYF.

This chain uses TRBV7-9 with TRBJ1-1; D remains unclear. The V end was cut by 5 bases, the J end by 0 bases, with 7 bases between. From germline, CDR1 is SEHNR and CDR2 FQNEAQ (reference sequence). The CDR3 sequence is 13 residues long. The CDR3 sequence is CASSQTLNTEAFF. For the CDR3, the DNA is TGTGCCAGCAGCCAGACCCTGAACACTGAAGCTTTCTTT.

The chain recombines TRBV2 with TRBJ1-4, with TRBD1 matching 8 bases. This CDR3 region has 16 residues. The V and J ends lost 9 bases and 2 bases, in that order; junction bases with no gene match: 11. Germline V gives CDR1 SNHLY, CDR2 FYNNEI. The CDR3 nucleotides read TGTGCCAGTCACAGGGGGGTAGGTGGGACTAATGAAAAACTGTTTTTT. It encodes CASHRGVGGTNEKLFF. Variable domain in full (rest from reference TRBV2 and TRBJ1-4): EPEVTQTPSHQVTQMGQEVILRCVPISNHLYFYWYRQILGQKVEFLVSFYNNEISEKSEIFDDQFSVERPDGSNFTLKIRSTKLEDSAMYFCASHRGVGGTNEKLFFGSGTQLSVL.

The chain recombines TRBV7-2 with TRBJ2-2; D is perhaps TRBD2 (5 bases). V lost 1 base, J lost 4 bases, and 13 bases lay in between. The CDR3 contains 16 residues. Germline assignment: CDR1 SGHTA and CDR2 FQGNSA. The CDR3: CASSLVYLRGTGELFF. CDR3 bases: TGTGCCAGCAGCTTAGTTTACCTCCGGGGCACCGGGGAGCTGTTTTTT.

The CDR3 DNA reads as TGCGCCAGCAGCCAAGTCCAGGGGTACGGAACTAATGAAAAACTGTTTTTT. Residues: CASSQVQGYGTNEKLFF. The rearrangement joins TRBV4-1 to TRBJ1-4; D may be TRBD1 (6 bases). CDR1 is MGHRA and CDR2 is YSYEKL in the germline V gene. V lost 1 base to trimming and J lost 1 base, with 13 bases between them. The CDR3 has 17 amino acids.

J is TRBJ2-1 and V is TRBV5-1, with 7 bases matching TRBD1. The CDR3 has 15 residues. Germline CDR1 reads SGHRS; CDR2 reads YFSETQ. The V gene end was trimmed by 5 bases and the J gene end by 7 bases; junction bases not matched to a gene: 12. Here the CDR3 reads CASRGQPNLLNEQFF. The DNA for the CDR3 is TGCGCCAGCAGGGGACAGCCCAACCTACTAAATGAGCAGTTCTTC.

The rearrangement links TRBV19 to TRBJ1-3; D may be TRBD1 (6 bases). CDR1 and CDR2 (germline): LNHDA, SQIVND (reference sequence). V gave up 7 bases and J gave up 2 bases, with 15 bases separating them. This CDR3 region has 15 residues. The CDR3 region is CASTAQEGAGNTIYF. The CDR3 nucleotides read TGTGCCAGTACGGCCCAGGAGGGGGCTGGAAACACCATATATTTT.

This clone was observed a single time. The chain carries TRBV7-9 and TRBJ1-5, with unresolved D. The CDR3 has 14 amino acids. Germline CDR1 reads SEHNR; CDR2 reads FQNEAQ (reference sequence). V was shortened by 5 bases and J by 3 bases, with 11 bases between the two germline ends. This CDR3 is CASSPKRDNQPQHF. CDR3 nucleotide sequence: TGTGCCAGCAGCCCCAAACGGGACAATCAGCCCCAGCATTTT.

The V call is TRBV12-3 or TRBV12-4, the J call TRBJ2-3, with D uncertain. The CDR3 contains 13 residues. The ends were cut back, 6 bases at V and 4 bases at J, with 11 bases in the middle. The CDR3 bases are TGTGCCAGCAGCTCGTATAGGGCAGATACGCAGTATTTT. Its translation: CASSSYRADTQYF.

This clone was observed a single time. This chain connects TRBV2 to TRBJ2-1; TRBD1 matches at 11 bases. Germline V gene lookup returns CDR1 SNHLY and CDR2 FYNNEI. There are 14 residues in the CDR3. Trimming at V came to 6 bases and at J to 7 bases, leaving 5 bases not matched to a gene. The CDR3 nucleotides read TGTGCCAGCAGCGGACAGGGGGCGGCGAATGAGCAGTTCTTC. Translated, it gives CASSGQGAANEQFF.

V gene TRBV14 combines with J gene TRBJ2-7; D ambiguous. CDR1 is SGHDN, CDR2 FVKESK, per germline. This CDR3 is 13 amino acids long. Deletions cut 10 bases from V and 1 base from J, with 14 bases between. The CDR3 nucleotides read TGTGCCATCAATATAGAGCCATCCTACGAGCAGTACTTC. The encoded protein is CAINIEPSYEQYF.

V gene TRBV30 combines with J gene TRBJ1-3, with a possible D match to TRBD1 (5 bases). CDR3 length equals 13 residues. The V gene lost 4 bases and the J gene lost 2 bases, with 9 bases spanning the gap. The V gene's germline CDR1 is GTSNPN and CDR2 SVGIG (reference sequence). CDR3 amino acids: CAWTSQAGNTIYF. In DNA, the CDR3 is TGTGCCTGGACGTCACAGGCTGGAAACACCATATATTTT.

This chain links TRBV27 with TRBJ1-1, with D uncertain. Trimming took off 7 bases at V and 1 base at J, with 10 bases between the two ends. Germline V CDR1 and CDR2: MNHEY, SMNVEV (reference sequence). The CDR3 covers 13 residues. The CDR3 DNA reads TGTGCCAGCATCGACTGGAGGAACACTGAAGCTTTCTTT. Amino acids: CASIDWRNTEAFF.

The V gene is TRBV7-8, the J gene TRBJ2-7; no clear D gene. V was cut by 0 bases and J by 0 bases, with 6 bases left in between. The CDR3 consists of 14 residues. Germline CDR1 reads SGHVS; CDR2 reads FQNEAQ. The CDR3 reads CASSLARSSYEQYF. The CDR3 bases are TGTGCCAGCAGCTTAGCGCGGAGCTCCTACGAGCAGTACTTC.

This clone showed up just once. The chain joins TRBV15 to TRBJ1-2; D is undetermined. The CDR3 covers 13 residues. The germline V gene has CDR1 LNHNV and CDR2 YYDKDF (reference sequence). V lost 0 bases, J lost 0 bases, and 2 bases lay in between. The CDR3 sequence is CATSREANYGYTF. The CDR3 nucleotides read TGTGCCACCAGCAGAGAAGCTAACTATGGCTACACCTTC. Supplemented by reference TRBV15 and TRBJ1-2, the full variable domain reads DAMVIQNPRYQVTQFGKPVTLSCSQTLNHNVMYWYQQKSSQAPKLLFHYYDKDFNNEADTPDNFQSRRPNTSFCFLDIRSPGLGDTAMYLCATSREANYGYTFGSGTRLTVV.

The gene calls are TRBV6-1 and TRBJ1-4; unclear D gene. Looked up from germline, CDR1 is MNHNS and CDR2 is SASEGT. V was pared by 2 bases and J by 7 bases, with 2 bases between. CDR3 length: 11 residues. The CDR3 protein is CASSEFEKLFF. CDR3 nucleotides: TGTGCCAGCAGTGAATTTGAAAAACTGTTTTTT.